These T cell receptor beta chains were read from a single sample in a study of tumor and adjacent non-tumor tissue in lung cancer. Each CDR3 protein gets one entry after TCRdb re-called the multiplex PCR reads with MiXCR. The sample carries over 80,000 distinct CDR3 sequences, roughly 80% recorded once. The sequencing input was distant non-tumor lung tissue. These receptors originate from a man between 60 and 75 years old with small cell lung cancer. CDR3s include the opening cysteine and the closing phenylalanine or tryptophan. The order of the fields is J gene, clone size, D gene, V gene, CDR3 protein, CDR3 DNA. A D gene is named only where the DNA matches it firmly. Only some rows state a clone size, as once, few, many or a class for expanded clones.

>TRBJ1-3|.|TRBD1|TRBV4-2
CASGQPWGQSSGNTIYF
TGTGCAAGCGGCCAGCCCTGGGGACAGAGCTCTGGAAACACCATATATTTT
>TRBJ2-2|.|TRBD2|TRBV6-1
CASRWWLDSGRSDTGEMFF
TGTGCCAGCAGGTGGTGGTTGGATAGCGGGAGATCGGACACCGGGGAGATGTTTTTT
>TRBJ2-1|.|TRBD2|TRBV11-1
CTSSTESRTSGSGNEQFF
TGTACCAGCAGTACAGAATCGAGGACTAGCGGGAGTGGTAATGAGCAGTTCTTC
>TRBJ1-3|.|.|TRBV10-3
CVISGGPSSGNTIYF
TGTGTCATCAGCGGGGGACCCAGCTCTGGGAACACCATTTATTTT
>TRBJ2-3|.|.|TRBV6-2/TRBV6-3
CASSYTDSPITHTQYF
TGTGCCAGCAGTTACACGGACTCACCCATCACACACACGCAATATTTT
>TRBJ2-1|.|.|TRBV28
CASRWAAVNEQFF
TGTGCCAGCAGGTGGGCGGCAGTGAATGAGCAGTTCTTC
>TRBJ2-2|once|.|TRBV11-1
CASSYGCGGTGELFF
TGTGCCAGCAGCTACGGTTGTGGAGGGACCGGGGAGCTGTTTTTT
>TRBJ2-3|.|TRBD2|TRBV11-3
CASSQRDEWDTRYF
TGTGCCAGCAGTCAGCGGGATGAGTGGGATACGCGCTATTTT
>TRBJ2-2|once|.|TRBV12-3/TRBV12-4
CASSLGASASGELFF
TGTGCCAGCAGTCTCGGGGCTAGCGCGTCCGGGGAGCTGTTTTTT
>TRBJ2-1|once|.|TRBV24-1
CATSGLVSPYNEKFF
TGTGCCACCAGTGGGTTGGTTAGCCCCTACAATGAGAAGTTCTTC
>TRBJ2-5|.|.|TRBV12-3/TRBV12-4
CASSLYGWGQETQYF
TGTGCCAGCAGTCTCTATGGCTGGGGACAAGAGACCCAGTACTTC
>TRBJ2-1|.|.|TRBV11-2
CPSSLEAGLIEQLF
TGTCCCAGCAGCTTAGAGGCAGGGTTGATTGAGCAGCTCTTC
>TRBJ1-6|.|.|TRBV20-1
CSADEPWGVEAPLHF
TGCAGTGCTGACGAGCCATGGGGGGTCGAGGCGCCCCTCCACTTT
>TRBJ2-3|.|TRBD2|TRBV10-3
CVISSASGSTDTQFF
TGTGTCATCAGCTCGGCTAGCGGGAGCACAGATACGCAGTTTTTT
>TRBJ2-2|.|.|TRBV6-5
CASSYSKSRVRTGELLF
TGTGCCAGCAGTTACTCGAAATCGCGGGTTCGCACGGGGGAGTTGTTGTTT
>TRBJ2-1|.|.|TRBV10-2
CASNVSGRSYNEQFF
TGCGCCAGCAATGTGTCAGGGCGATCTTACAATGAGCAGTTCTTC
>TRBJ2-2|.|.|TRBV5-5
CAGSWGLHSGELFF
TGTGCCGGCAGCTGGGGGCTGCACAGCGGGGAGCTGTTTTTT
>TRBJ2-6|.|.|TRBV20-1
CNARTVSSGANVLTF
TGTAATGCTAGGACAGTCTCCTCTGGGGCCAACGTCCTGACTTTC
>TRBJ2-7|.|.|TRBV20-1
CSARALRRDDEEYF
TGCAGTGCTAGAGCTCTCAGGAGGGACGACGAGGAGTACTTC
>TRBJ2-3|.|.|TRBV6-5
CANRDVGPGTDTQYF
TGTGCCAACAGGGACGTGGGTCCTGGCACAGATACGCAGTATTTT
>TRBJ2-3|.|.|TRBV12-3/TRBV12-4
CASSSWGYRDTQYF
TGTGCCAGCAGTTCTTGGGGATACAGAGATACGCAGTATTTT
>TRBJ2-1|.|.|TRBV11-2
CASNLVWDNEQFF
TGTGCCAGCAACTTAGTGTGGGACAATGAGCAATTCTTC
>TRBJ2-7|.|.|TRBV4-2
CASRREGREQHF
TGTGCCAGCAGGCGAGAAGGTAGGGAGCAGCACTTC
>TRBJ2-1|.|TRBD2|TRBV11-3
CANSLDGVGLAGGDEQFF
TGTGCCAACAGCTTAGATGGGGTGGGACTAGCGGGAGGAGATGAGCAGTTCTTC
>TRBJ2-2|many|.|TRBV7-8
CASSVRQETGELFF
TGTGCCAGCAGCGTGCGACAGGAAACCGGGGAGCTGTTTTTT
>TRBJ2-2|.|TRBD1|TRBV5-4
CASHMTGQENTGELSF
TGTGCCAGCCATATGACGGGACAGGAGAACACCGGGGAGCTGTCTTTT
>TRBJ2-3|.|TRBD2|TRBV5-5
CTSREGTSGKDTQYF
TGTACCAGCAGGGAAGGGACTAGCGGAAAAGATACGCAGTATTTT
>TRBJ2-5|.|TRBD1|TRBV7-9
CASSSPGSGTGREIQYF
TGTGCCAGCAGCTCACCAGGGTCAGGGACAGGAAGAGAGATCCAGTACTTC
>TRBJ2-1|.|.|TRBV6-5
CASRRDGHKTEQLF
TGTGCCAGCAGGCGGGATGGACATAAGACTGAGCAGTTATTC
>TRBJ2-1|.|.|TRBV10-2
CANCETGQCEHFF
TGCGCCAACTGCGAGACTGGCCAGTGTGAGCACTTCTTC
>TRBJ2-5|.|.|TRBV29-1
CSVEKEALRETQYF
TGCAGCGTTGAGAAGGAGGCTCTTCGGGAGACCCAGTACTTC
>TRBJ1-2|.|.|TRBV12-3/TRBV12-4
CASSLVAGAVCGYTF
TGTGCCAGCAGCTTAGTAGCAGGGGCGGTCTGTGGCTACACCTTC
>TRBJ1-5|.|TRBD1|TRBV6-2/TRBV6-3
CASRPDREIKQPQHF
TGTGCCAGCAGGCCGGACAGGGAAATAAAACAGCCCCAGCATTTT
>TRBJ2-2|.|.|TRBV4-1
CASSSRTGGTNTGELFF
TGCGCCAGCAGCTCCCGGACTGGGGGGACGAACACCGGGGAACTGTTTTTT
>TRBJ1-1|.|.|TRBV10-3
CAISEWSSGTETFF
TGTGCCATCAGTGAGTGGTCCAGCGGCACTGAAACTTTCTTT
>TRBJ2-3|.|.|TRBV11-2
CVNSLDWTDTQYF
TGTGTCAACAGCTTAGACTGGACGGATACGCAGTATTTT
>TRBJ1-2|.|.|TRBV6-1
CASTLSRDNHGYSF
TGTGCCAGTACGTTATCCCGGGACAATCATGGCTACAGCTTC
>TRBJ2-3|.|.|TRBV10-1
CASIQEGLPTDTQYF
TGCGCCAGCATTCAGGAGGGACTCCCGACAGATACGCAGTATTTT
>TRBJ2-7|.|.|TRBV29-1
CSALNTTYEQYF
TGCAGCGCCCTGAACACCACCTACGAGCAGTACTTC